The source of this TCR beta chain is a study of blood T cell repertoires in COVID-19. This clone was observed a single time. Sequencing used immunoSEQ multiplex PCR; TCRdb keeps in-frame clones, though not all of them. The sample lists fewer than 110,000 clones, 84% occurring once. The CDR3 has 12 residues. Germline loops: CDR1 GTSNPN, CDR2 SVGIG (reference sequence). Trimming removed 3 bases at V and 5 bases at J, with 5 bases between. This chain joins TRBV30 and TRBJ1-6, with no clear D. This TCR was recovered from a human donor in a cohort sampled during active or convalescent COVID-19. Sequencing used peripheral blood. For the CDR3, the DNA is TGTGCCTGGAGACGGGATAATTCACCCCTCCACTTT. It codes for CAWRRDNSPLHF.